This is a list of T cell receptor beta chains from one sample in a study of blood T cell repertoires in COVID-19. TCRdb keeps only in-frame clones here, not all; method: immunoSEQ multiplex PCR. The table includes roughly 230,000 clones, 80% to 85% detected once. Specimen: peripheral blood. The source is a man aged 35-49 years with acute or convalescent COVID-19. CDR3s leave out the opening cysteine and the closing phenylalanine or tryptophan. The order of the fields is J gene, V gene, CDR3 protein.

TRBJ2-2	TRBV7-2	ASSPLRANGELF
TRBJ2-3	TRBV7-2	ASSLGTADTQY
TRBJ2-7	TRBV11-1	ASSLTGIYEQY
TRBJ1-3	TRBV28	ASSFPGRGSGNTIY
TRBJ1-1	TRBV5-6	ASSLGQGAVNTEAF
TRBJ2-1	TRBV7-3	ASSLRGEDHNEQF
TRBJ1-5	TRBV27	AITGWGPRPYSNQPQH
TRBJ1-1	TRBV25-1	ASIPGQNTEAF
TRBJ2-7	TRBV12-3/TRBV12-4	ASSLTYEQY
TRBJ2-7	TRBV18	ASSPTPTSGNYEQY
TRBJ2-1	TRBV5-5	ASSKDIRGLTDEQF
TRBJ2-3	TRBV27	ASSLDKVLRDTQY
TRBJ1-1	TRBV5-6	ASSPPSRAGDAF
TRBJ2-7	TRBV3-1/TRBV3-2	ASSRSPGLAGGEQY
TRBJ1-5	TRBV6-5	ASGQNSHQPQH
TRBJ2-6	TRBV6-5	ASSTSSGANVLT
TRBJ1-5	TRBV19	ASSYLYQPQH
TRBJ1-6	TRBV5-8	ASSLDPHASPLH
TRBJ1-5	TRBV6-5	ASIPTNRNQPQH
TRBJ1-2	TRBV3-1/TRBV3-2	ASSQLGGYT
TRBJ1-1	TRBV3-1/TRBV3-2	ASSQEGLLQRGAF
TRBJ1-1	TRBV9	ASSIGRRTEAF
TRBJ1-1	TRBV19	ASTGETEAF
TRBJ1-5	TRBV7-9	ASSLARDGNQPQH
TRBJ2-7	TRBV5-5	ASSLDRELYD
TRBJ1-2	TRBV19	ASNPRGEKNYGYT
TRBJ2-4	TRBV7-9	ASSPGTGEKLAKNIQY
TRBJ2-7	TRBV5-5	ASSFGTYEQY
TRBJ1-1	TRBV18	ASSPTDRYTEAF
TRBJ2-7	TRBV6-6	ASSWAGGPYEQY
TRBJ2-7	TRBV10-1	ASSEGSSYEQY
TRBJ2-1	TRBV4-1	ASSQAGLTSGSSEQF
TRBJ1-1	TRBV11-2	ASSPGTGVGGNTEAF
TRBJ2-1	TRBV14	ASSQLAGVLYNEQF
TRBJ1-1	TRBV2	ASSDTKADTEAF
TRBJ1-1	TRBV5-1	ASRISGTASNTEAF
TRBJ2-1	TRBV6-6	ASTSGENYNEQF